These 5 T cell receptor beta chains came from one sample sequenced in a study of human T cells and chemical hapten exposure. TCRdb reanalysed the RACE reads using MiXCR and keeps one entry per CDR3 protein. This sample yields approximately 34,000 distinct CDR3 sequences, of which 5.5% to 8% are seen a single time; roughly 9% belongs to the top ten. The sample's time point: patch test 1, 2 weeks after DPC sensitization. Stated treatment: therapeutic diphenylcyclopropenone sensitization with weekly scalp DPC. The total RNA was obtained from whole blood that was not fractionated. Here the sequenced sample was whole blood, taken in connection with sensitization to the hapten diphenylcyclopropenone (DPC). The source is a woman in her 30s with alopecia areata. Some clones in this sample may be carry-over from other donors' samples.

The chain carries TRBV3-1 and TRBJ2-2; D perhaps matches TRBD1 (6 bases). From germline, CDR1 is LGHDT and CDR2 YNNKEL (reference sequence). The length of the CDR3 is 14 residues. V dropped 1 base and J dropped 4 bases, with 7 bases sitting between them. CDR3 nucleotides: TGTGCCAGCAGCCAAGTCAGGGGCACCGGGGAGCTGTTTTTT. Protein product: CASSQVRGTGELFF.

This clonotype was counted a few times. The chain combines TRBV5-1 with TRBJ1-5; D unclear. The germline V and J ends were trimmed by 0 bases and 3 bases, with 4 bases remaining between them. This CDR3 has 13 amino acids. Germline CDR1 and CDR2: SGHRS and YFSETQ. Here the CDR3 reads CASSLAPNQPQHF. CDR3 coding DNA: TGCGCCAGCAGCTTGGCCCCCAATCAGCCCCAGCATTTT.

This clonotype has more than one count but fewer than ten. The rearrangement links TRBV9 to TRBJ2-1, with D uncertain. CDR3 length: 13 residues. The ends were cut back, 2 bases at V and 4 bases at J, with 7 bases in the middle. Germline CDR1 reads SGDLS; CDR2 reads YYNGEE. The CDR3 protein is CASSVAAYNEQFF. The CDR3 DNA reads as TGTGCCAGCAGCGTGGCAGCTTACAATGAGCAGTTCTTC.

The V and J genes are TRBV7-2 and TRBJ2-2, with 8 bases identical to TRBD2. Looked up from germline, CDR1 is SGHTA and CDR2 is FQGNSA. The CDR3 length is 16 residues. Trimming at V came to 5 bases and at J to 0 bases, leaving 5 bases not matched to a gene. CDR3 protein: CASSPSGFANTGELFF. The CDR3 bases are TGTGCCAGCAGCCCTAGCGGGTTCGCGAACACCGGGGAGCTGTTTTTT.

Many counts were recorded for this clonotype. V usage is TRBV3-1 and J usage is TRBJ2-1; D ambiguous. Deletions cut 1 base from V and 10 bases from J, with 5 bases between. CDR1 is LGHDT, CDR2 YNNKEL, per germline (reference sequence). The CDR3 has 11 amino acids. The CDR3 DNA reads TGTGCCAGCAGCCAAGTCAGAGAGCAGTTCTTC. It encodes CASSQVREQFF.